Each of the 17 T cell receptor beta chains below was sequenced from the same sample in a study of glioma-infiltrating T cells. TCR alpha and beta CDR3 regions were amplified from RNA using iRepertoire nested multiplex PCR. TCRdb ran MiXCR on the multiplex PCR reads and lists one entry per CDR3 protein. The table shows 150,000 or so distinct CDR3 sequences, with around 40% occurring only once. Input material: glioma tissue, nonneoplastic brain tissue, or PBMCs (not recorded which). The receptors derive from a human donor with low-grade glioma or glioblastoma, undergoing nonglioma brain surgery, or in good health (not recorded which).

This chain uses TRBV6-1 with TRBJ2-1; D gene unclear. The V gene lost 3 bases and the J gene lost 4 bases, with 4 bases spanning the gap. This CDR3 has 12 residues. Germline assignment: CDR1 MNHNS and CDR2 SASEGT. Here the CDR3 DNA reads TGTGCCAGCAGTGACCTATACAATGAGCAGTTCTTC. This gives the protein CASSDLYNEQFF.

This clonotype was seen more than once but under ten times. This rearrangement joins TRBV6-6 to TRBJ2-1; 7 bases map to TRBD2. This CDR3 is built from 20 residues. The V segment lost 0 bases and the J segment 0 bases; nucleotides outside the gene matches: 14. Per germline, CDR1 MNHNY and CDR2 SVGAGI (reference sequence). The CDR3 loop reads CASSYSQRDGRSDSYNEQFF. Written as DNA, the CDR3 is TGTGCCAGCAGTTACTCCCAGCGGGACGGAAGGAGCGACTCCTACAATGAGCAGTTCTTC.

As for this clonotype: A read error may account for a junction end that differs from germline. The genes are TRBV10-3 and TRBJ2-2, with D unclear. The CDR3 covers 16 residues. Looked up from germline, CDR1 is ENHRY and CDR2 is SYGVKD. The CDR3 sequence: CASSYDSLMNTGELFF. The CDR3 DNA reads TGTGCCAGCAGTTATGACTCTTTGATGAACACCGGGGAGCTGTTTTTT.

This clonotype showed up just a few times. V and J are TRBV20-1 and TRBJ2-1, with 11 bases that match TRBD2. The CDR3 contains 14 residues. Per germline, CDR1 DFQATT and CDR2 SNEGSKA (reference sequence). J gave up 4 bases and V 6 bases, and 5 bases lay outside the gene matches. CDR3 DNA: TGCAGTGCAAGTCTAGCGGGGGGTTACAATGAGCAGTTCTTC. It encodes CSASLAGGYNEQFF.

The chain carries TRBV4-2 and TRBJ1-1; D remains ambiguous. Germline CDR1 reads LGHNA; CDR2 reads YNFKEQ. Trimming took off 6 bases at V and 11 bases at J, with 22 bases between the two ends. The CDR3 sequence is 14 residues long. The CDR3 coding sequence is TGTGCCAGCAGTTACTCGAATGGAAAGGTATGGGCTTTCTTT. Translating it yields CASSYSNGKVWAFF.

This clonotype turned up a few times. The CDR3 nucleotides are TGTGCCAGTAGTATTCAGGGCCCCCCTAGGAATGAGCAGTTCTTC. This translates into CASSIQGPPRNEQFF. The V and J genes are TRBV19 and TRBJ2-1, with D possibly matching TRBD1 (5 bases). The CDR3 runs 15 residues. Germline CDR1 LNHDA, CDR2 SQIVND (reference sequence). V dropped 3 bases and J dropped 7 bases, with 16 bases sitting between them.

This clonotype was seen a handful of times. The chain uses TRBV27 and TRBJ1-3; the match to TRBD1 covers 9 bases. The CDR3 is 15 residues long. The germline CDR1 and CDR2 sequences are MNHEY and SMNVEV (reference sequence). Trimming at V came to 5 bases and at J to 2 bases, leaving 4 bases not matched to a gene. The CDR3 DNA is TGTGCCAGCAGTACGGGACAGGGAGCTGGAAACACCATATATTTT. It is translated as CASSTGQGAGNTIYF.

The rearrangement uses TRBV6-1 and TRBJ2-3, with TRBD2 matching 11 bases. The V gene's germline CDR1 is MNHNS and CDR2 SASEGT. The V gene end was trimmed by 9 bases and the J gene end by 6 bases; junction bases not matched to a gene: 8. The CDR3 length is 14 residues. CDR3 region: CARKRSGGGDTQYF. The CDR3 DNA sequence: TGTGCCAGGAAGCGTAGCGGGGGGGGGGATACGCAGTATTTT.

The chain combines TRBV5-6 with TRBJ2-3; possibly TRBD1 for D (6 bases). V lost 2 bases and J 2 bases, leaving 18 bases between the germline ends. CDR1 SGHDT and CDR2 YYEEEE come from the germline V gene. The length of the CDR3 is 17 residues. This CDR3 reads CASSLQGLQRDTDTQYF. The CDR3 bases are TGTGCCAGCAGCTTACAGGGTCTCCAGAGGGACACAGATACGCAGTATTTT.

With respect to this clonotype: Sequence at one end of the junction differs from germline and may be a read error. This chain joins TRBV7-3 and TRBJ2-1; D remains unclear. This CDR3 comprises 16 residues. The germline V gene encodes CDR1 SGHTA and CDR2 FQGTGA. CDR3 in amino acids: CASSPFGLAIYNEQLF. CDR3 nucleotide sequence: TGTGCCAGCAGCCCCTTCGGGCTGGCCATATACAATGAGCAGCTCTTC.

The sample holds one count of this clonotype. The chain uses TRBV7-9 and TRBJ2-5; D might be TRBD2 (6 bases). CDR1 is SEHNR, CDR2 FQNEAQ, per germline (reference sequence). The CDR3 is made up of 13 amino acids. Trimming removed 4 bases at V and 3 bases at J, with 9 bases between. As DNA, the CDR3 is TGTGCCAGCAGCTCGGGACTGGAAGAGACCCAGTACTTC. This gives the protein CASSSGLEETQYF.

The chain has TRBV6-2 or TRBV6-3 and TRBJ1-5, with 7 positions matching TRBD1. With V trimmed by 4 bases and J by 5 bases, 5 bases remained unmatched. CDR1 MNHEY and CDR2 SVGEGT come from the germline V gene. This CDR3 is 14 amino acids long. For the CDR3, the DNA is TGTGCCAGCAGTTCCCGGGACAGCTATCAGCCCCAGCATTTT. Translating it yields CASSSRDSYQPQHF.

The gene calls are TRBV7-2 and TRBJ2-7; the D gene is possibly TRBD2 (6 bases). V shed 5 bases and J shed 2 bases, with 19 bases lying between them. From germline, CDR1 is SGHTA and CDR2 FQGNSA. CDR3 size: 16 residues. The CDR3 region is CASSQTGVEGTYEQYF. For the CDR3, the DNA is TGTGCCAGCAGCCAAACGGGCGTGGAGGGGACCTACGAGCAGTACTTC.

This clonotype was picked up a small number of times. The genes are TRBV6-1 and TRBJ2-5; tentatively, D is TRBD2 (5 bases). Germline lookup yields CDR1 MNHNS and CDR2 SASEGT. CDR3 length: 19 residues. Trimming stripped 5 bases from V and 0 bases from J, with 25 bases between. The CDR3 region is CASSSTRRGERKYQETQYF. CDR3 coding DNA: TGTGCCAGCAGTTCCACGCGACGGGGAGAGCGGAAGTACCAAGAGACCCAGTACTTC.

This clonotype has more than one count but fewer than ten. The chain carries TRBV28 and TRBJ2-7; 10 bases agree with TRBD1. The CDR3 is 13 amino acids. CDR1 is MDHEN, CDR2 SYDVKM, per germline. The J segment lost 4 bases and the V segment lost 10 bases, leaving 7 bases of the junction unmatched. The CDR3 DNA follows: TGTGCCACCACGACAGGGGGCTTATACGAGCAGTACTTC. Translation: CATTTGGLYEQYF. Combining the CDR3 with reference TRBV28 and TRBJ2-7 gives the whole variable domain DVKVTQSSRYLVKRTGEKVFLECVQDMDHENMFWYRQDPGLGLRLIYFSYDVKMKEKGDIPEGYSVSREKKERFSLILESASTNQTSMYLCATTTGGLYEQYFGPGTRLTVT.

The V call is TRBV7-9, the J call TRBJ2-7; 9 bases are shared with TRBD1. The CDR3 covers 15 residues. V shed 5 bases, J shed 3 bases, and the junction held 8 bases outside the gene matches. Germline V gene data show CDR1 as SEHNR and CDR2 as FQNEAQ (reference sequence). As DNA, the CDR3 is TGTGCCAGCAGCACCGGGACAGGGAAACGCTACGAGCAGTACTTC. Translating it yields CASSTGTGKRYEQYF.

This clonotype appeared a few times. The chain links TRBV6-1 to TRBJ1-1; no clear D. Germline V CDR1 and CDR2: MNHNS, SASEGT. This CDR3 comprises 12 residues. V lost 10 bases, J lost 0 bases, and 9 bases lay in between. CDR3: CAIDEVNTEAFF. Written as DNA, the CDR3 is TGTGCCATTGACGAAGTGAACACTGAAGCTTTCTTT.